This TCR beta chain was profiled in a study of cytomegalovirus exposure and HLA in healthy donors. Study context: Among several hundred genotyped donors, around 82% fell in the Caucasian-associated ancestry cluster.

Notes on the study in general: Later analysis demonstrated an association between a missense DCLRE1C variant and TCR beta V- and J-gene trimming. It emerged from a later analysis that several of the most significant clusters appeared to be linked to common viral pathogens. Across HLA loci, a later analysis found differing TCR association rates, with DRB1 most and HLA-C fewest.

CDR1 is SGHTA and CDR2 is FQGNSA in the germline V gene. This CDR3 contains 19 residues. About this clone itself: Its antigen is still unknown. Germline is not matched at one junction end, which may reflect a read error.

Use of 60 Vbeta and 13 Jbeta primers characterized the PCR. TCRdb's table, derived via immunoSEQ multiplex PCR, lists solely in-frame clones and lacks some. Here the sample spans fewer than 250,000 clones, 70% to 75% being singletons. This TCR came from a man younger than 45 in good health and CMV-seropositive. Sequencing input: PBMCs. J is TRBJ2-7 and V is TRBV7-2, with TRBD1 matching 9 bases. As DNA, the CDR3 is TGTGCCAGCAGTTTAGGGTACGGGACAGGGTTTCTTGGGACCTACGAGCAGTACTTC. This translates into CASSLGYGTGFLGTYEQYF.